This T cell receptor beta chain was observed in a study of T-cell reconstitution after alpha-beta-depleted transplantation in children. This CDR3 contains 14 residues. V shed 5 bases and J shed 9 bases, with 17 bases lying between them. Germline CDR1 MNHEY, CDR2 SMNVEV (reference sequence). Only a few counts were recorded for this clonotype. For TCRbeta, the library was prepared with unique molecular identifiers. TCRdb independently ran MiXCR on the PCR reads; one entry per CDR3 protein. This table has roughly 500,000 distinct CDR3 sequences, around 12% appearing once. The sequences come from PBMCs from the stem cell graft donor, collected from the stem cell graft. The receptor was derived from a human donor who donated a stem cell graft to a child with combined immunodeficiency. The chain recombines TRBV27 with TRBJ2-1; D may be TRBD2 (5 bases). The DNA for the CDR3 is TGTGCCAGCAGTCTCGAGCGGCGGGCACGTGAGCAGTTCTTC. Its protein is CASSLERRAREQFF.